One T cell receptor beta chain is described in this entry. Its cognate antigen is unknown. It was with 60 Vbeta and 13 Jbeta primers that the PCR ran. Data came from immunoSEQ multiplex PCR; TCRdb stores just in-frame clones and leaves some out. The sample contains around 77,000 clones, 78% of which appear only once. These data are taken from a study of cytomegalovirus exposure and HLA in healthy donors. Study conclusions and caveats: Later analysis showed TCR association rates varying by HLA locus, highest for DRB1 and lowest for HLA-C.

Healthy donors of bone marrow made up the group. J lost 1 base, V lost 8 bases, and 8 bases had no gene match. CDR3 size: 14 residues. Germline V gene lookup returns CDR1 SGDLS and CDR2 YYNGEE. This sequence was found in a man aged 35-49 years in good health and CMV-seronegative. This sequence joins TRBV9 and TRBJ1-1; 7 positions agree with TRBD1. The sample consisted of PBMCs. The chain's CDR3 is CASKRDSTNTEAFF. CDR3 DNA sequence: TGTGCCAGTAAACGGGACAGCACGAACACTGAAGCTTTCTTT.